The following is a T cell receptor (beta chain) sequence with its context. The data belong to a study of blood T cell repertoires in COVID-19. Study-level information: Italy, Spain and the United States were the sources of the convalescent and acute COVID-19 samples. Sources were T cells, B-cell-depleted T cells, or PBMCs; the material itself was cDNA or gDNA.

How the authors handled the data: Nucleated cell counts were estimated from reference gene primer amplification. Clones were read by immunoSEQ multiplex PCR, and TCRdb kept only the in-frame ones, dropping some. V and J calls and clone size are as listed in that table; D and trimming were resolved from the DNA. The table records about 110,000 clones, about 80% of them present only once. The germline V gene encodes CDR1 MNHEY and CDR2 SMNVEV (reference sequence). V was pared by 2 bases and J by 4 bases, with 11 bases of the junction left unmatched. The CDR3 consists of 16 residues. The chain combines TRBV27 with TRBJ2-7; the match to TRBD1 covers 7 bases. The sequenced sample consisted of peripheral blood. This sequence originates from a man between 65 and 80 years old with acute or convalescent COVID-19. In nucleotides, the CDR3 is TGTGCCAGCAGTTTACTGAGACAGGGCGGTGTTTACGAGCAGTACTTC. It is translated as CASSLLRQGGVYEQYF.